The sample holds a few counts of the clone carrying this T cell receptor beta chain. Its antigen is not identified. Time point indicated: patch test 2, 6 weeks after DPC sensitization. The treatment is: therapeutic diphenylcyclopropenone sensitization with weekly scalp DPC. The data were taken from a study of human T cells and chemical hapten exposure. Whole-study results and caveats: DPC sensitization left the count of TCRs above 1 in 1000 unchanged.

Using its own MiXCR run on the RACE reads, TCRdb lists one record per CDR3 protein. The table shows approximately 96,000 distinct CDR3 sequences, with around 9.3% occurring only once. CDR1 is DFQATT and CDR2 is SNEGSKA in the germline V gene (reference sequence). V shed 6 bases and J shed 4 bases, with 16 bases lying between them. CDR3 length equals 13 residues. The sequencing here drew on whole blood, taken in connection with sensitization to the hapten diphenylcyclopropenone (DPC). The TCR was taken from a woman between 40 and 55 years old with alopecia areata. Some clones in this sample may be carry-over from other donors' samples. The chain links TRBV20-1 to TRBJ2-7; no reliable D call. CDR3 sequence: CSAEGYVGYEQYF. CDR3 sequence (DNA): TGCAGTGCAGAAGGCTACGTAGGGTACGAGCAGTACTTC.